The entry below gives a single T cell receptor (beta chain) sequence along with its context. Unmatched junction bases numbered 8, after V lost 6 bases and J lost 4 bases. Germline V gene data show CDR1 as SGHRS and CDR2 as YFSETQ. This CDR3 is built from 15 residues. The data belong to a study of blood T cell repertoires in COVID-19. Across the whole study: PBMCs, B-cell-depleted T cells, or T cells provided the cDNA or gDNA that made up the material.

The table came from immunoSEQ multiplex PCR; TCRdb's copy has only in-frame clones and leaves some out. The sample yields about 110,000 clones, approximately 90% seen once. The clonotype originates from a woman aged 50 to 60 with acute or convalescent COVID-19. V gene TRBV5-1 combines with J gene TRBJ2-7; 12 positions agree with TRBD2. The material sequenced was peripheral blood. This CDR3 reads CASITRTSGNYEQYF. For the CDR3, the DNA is TGCGCCAGCATTACCAGGACTAGCGGGAATTACGAGCAGTACTTC.